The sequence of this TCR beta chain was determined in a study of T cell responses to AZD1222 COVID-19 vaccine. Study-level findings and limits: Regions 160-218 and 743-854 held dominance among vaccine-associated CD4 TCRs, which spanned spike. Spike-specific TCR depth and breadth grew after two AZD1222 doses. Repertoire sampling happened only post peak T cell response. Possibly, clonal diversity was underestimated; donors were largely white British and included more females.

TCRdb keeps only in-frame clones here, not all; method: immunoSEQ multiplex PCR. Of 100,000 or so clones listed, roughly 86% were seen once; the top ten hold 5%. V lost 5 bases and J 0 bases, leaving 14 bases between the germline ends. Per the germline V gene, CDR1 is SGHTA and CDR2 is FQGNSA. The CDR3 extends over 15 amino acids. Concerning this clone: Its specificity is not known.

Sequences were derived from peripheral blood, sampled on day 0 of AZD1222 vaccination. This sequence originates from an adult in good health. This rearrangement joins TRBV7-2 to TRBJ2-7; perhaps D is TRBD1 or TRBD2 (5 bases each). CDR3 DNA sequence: TGTGCCAGCAGCACAGGACGGACTCTCTCCTACGAGCAGTACTTC. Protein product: CASSTGRTLSYEQYF.